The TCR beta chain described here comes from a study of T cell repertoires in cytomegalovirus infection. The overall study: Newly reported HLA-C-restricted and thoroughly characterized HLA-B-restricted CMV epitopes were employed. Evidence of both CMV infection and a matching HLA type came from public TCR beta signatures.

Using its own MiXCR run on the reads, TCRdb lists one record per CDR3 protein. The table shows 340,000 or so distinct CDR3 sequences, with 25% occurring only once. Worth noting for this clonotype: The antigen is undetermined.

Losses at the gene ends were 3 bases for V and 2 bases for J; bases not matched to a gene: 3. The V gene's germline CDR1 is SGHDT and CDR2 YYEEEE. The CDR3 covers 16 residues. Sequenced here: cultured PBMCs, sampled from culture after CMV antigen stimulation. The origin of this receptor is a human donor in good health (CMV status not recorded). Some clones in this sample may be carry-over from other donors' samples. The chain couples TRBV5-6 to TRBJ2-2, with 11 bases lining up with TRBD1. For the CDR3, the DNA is TGTGCCAGCAGCTCCAGGACAGGGGGCAACACCGGGGAGCTGTTTTTT. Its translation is CASSSRTGGNTGELFF.